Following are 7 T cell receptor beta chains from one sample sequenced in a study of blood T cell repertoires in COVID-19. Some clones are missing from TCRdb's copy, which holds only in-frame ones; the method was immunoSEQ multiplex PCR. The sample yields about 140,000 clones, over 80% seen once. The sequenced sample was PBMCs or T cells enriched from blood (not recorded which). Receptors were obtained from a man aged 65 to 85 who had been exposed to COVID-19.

The CDR3 sequence: CASSLAGNNQPQHF. The CDR3 coding sequence is TGTGCCAGCAGCTTGGCCGGGAACAATCAGCCCCAGCATTTT. The chain carries TRBV5-5 and TRBJ1-5; D is unresolved. V lost 0 bases to trimming and J lost 3 bases, with 7 bases between them. In germline, CDR1 is SGHKS, CDR2 YYEKEE (reference sequence). This CDR3 contains 14 residues.

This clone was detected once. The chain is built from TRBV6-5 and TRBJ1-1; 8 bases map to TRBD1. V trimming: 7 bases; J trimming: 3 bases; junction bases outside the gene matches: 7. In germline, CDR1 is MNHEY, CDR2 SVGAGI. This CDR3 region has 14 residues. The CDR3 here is CASTLLQGDTEAFF. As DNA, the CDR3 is TGTGCCAGCACACTACTACAGGGGGACACTGAAGCTTTCTTT.

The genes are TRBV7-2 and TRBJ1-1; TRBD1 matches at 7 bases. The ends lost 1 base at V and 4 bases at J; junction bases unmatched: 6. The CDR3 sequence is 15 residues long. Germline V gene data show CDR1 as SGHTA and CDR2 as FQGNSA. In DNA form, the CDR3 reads TGTGCCAGCAGCTTAGTCCCAGGGGGAACCACTGAAGCTTTCTTT. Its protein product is CASSLVPGGTTEAFF.

The CDR3 DNA sequence: TGTGCCAGCAGCCCGACAGGGGGCTCCTACGAGCAGTACTTC. Protein sequence: CASSPTGGSYEQYF. The chain recombines TRBV5-8 with TRBJ2-7, with 9 nucleotides matching TRBD1. Germline CDR1 reads SGHTS; CDR2 reads YDEGEE. V lost 4 bases to trimming and J lost 0 bases; unmatched junction nucleotides: 2. The CDR3 consists of 14 residues.

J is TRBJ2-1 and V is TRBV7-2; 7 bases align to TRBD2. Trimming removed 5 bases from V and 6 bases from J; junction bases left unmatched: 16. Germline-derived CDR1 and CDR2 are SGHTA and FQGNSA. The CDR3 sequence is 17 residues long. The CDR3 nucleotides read TGTGCCAGCAGCCTAGTTAATGCCGGACTAGTAGGCAATGAGCAGTTCTTC. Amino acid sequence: CASSLVNAGLVGNEQFF. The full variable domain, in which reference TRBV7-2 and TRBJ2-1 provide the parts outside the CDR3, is GAGVSQSPSNKVTEKGKDVELRCDPISGHTALYWYRQSLGQGLEFLIYFQGNSAPDKSGLPSDRFSAERTGGSVSTLTIQRTQQEDSAVYLCASSLVNAGLVGNEQFFGPGTRLTVL.

In DNA form, the CDR3 reads TGTGCCAGTGTGACAGGGGGTAAGGAGCAGTACTTC. Its protein is CASVTGGKEQYF. The rearrangement uses TRBV28 and TRBJ2-7; 9 nucleotides match TRBD1. Per germline, CDR1 MDHEN and CDR2 SYDVKM. Germline trimming cut 9 bases from V and 7 bases from J; bases unmatched to any gene: 7. The CDR3 has 12 residues.

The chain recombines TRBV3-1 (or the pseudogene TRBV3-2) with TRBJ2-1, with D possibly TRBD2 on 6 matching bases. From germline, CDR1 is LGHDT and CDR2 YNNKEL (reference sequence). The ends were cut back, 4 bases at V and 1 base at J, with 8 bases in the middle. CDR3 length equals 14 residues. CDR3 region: CASSPGGSYNEQFF. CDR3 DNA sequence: TGTGCCAGCAGCCCTGGGGGGTCCTACAATGAGCAGTTCTTC.